These T cell receptor beta chains were read from a single sample in a study of blood T cell repertoires in COVID-19. Profiling relied on immunoSEQ multiplex PCR, and the TCRdb table lists in-frame clones only, not all of them. The sample gives approximately 190,000 clones, 65% to 90% of which show up once; 4% to 6.5% is in the top ten. Source material: PBMCs or T cells enriched from blood (not recorded which). The receptors come from a woman in her fifties or sixties with acute COVID-19. CDR3s include the opening cysteine and the closing phenylalanine or tryptophan. Each record gives: J gene, V gene, D gene, clone size, CDR3 DNA, CDR3 protein. D genes are given only for firm matches. The size of a clone is reported for some rows only, either as once, few or many, or as a class for expanded clones.

>TRBJ2-5|TRBV3-1/TRBV3-2|NA|NA
TGTGCCAGCACTACGCCGCTATTTAAAGAGACCCAGTACTTC
CASTTPLFKETQYF
>TRBJ2-5|TRBV6-6|NA|NA
TGTGCCAGCGGGGCAGAGCAAGAGACCCAGTACTTC
CASGAEQETQYF
>TRBJ1-5|TRBV19|NA|once
TGTGCCAGTGTATTCAGCGGCAATCAGCCCCAGCATTTT
CASVFSGNQPQHF
>TRBJ2-2|TRBV7-9|NA|NA
TGTGCCAGCAGCAATCCGTGGGTGGTAGCGAATCCCGGGGAGCTGTTTTTT
CASSNPWVVANPGELFF
>TRBJ1-2|TRBV18|NA|NA
TGTGCCAGCTCACCACCTTCGAATGCGGGCTACACCTTC
CASSPPSNAGYTF
>TRBJ1-4|TRBV7-7|NA|NA
TGTGCCAGCAGCCGTCTTTATTACAGTGCTTCCAATGAAAAACTGTTTTTT
CASSRLYYSASNEKLFF
>TRBJ1-1|TRBV10-3|TRBD1|NA
TGTGCCATCAACGACAGGGCGGACACTGAAGCTTTCTTT
CAINDRADTEAFF
>TRBJ2-3|TRBV7-2|NA|NA
TGTGCCAGCACCTTTAACGGTGGGGGAAGGGGAGGTCAAGATACGCAGTATTTT
CASTFNGGGRGGQDTQYF
>TRBJ1-5|TRBV6-5|NA|once
TGTGCCAGCAGTTGGATCTTGGGGGGTCAGCCCCAGCATTTT
CASSWILGGQPQHF
>TRBJ1-2|TRBV24-1|NA|NA
TGTGCCACCAGTGATGAGACAGCCGTCTATGGCTACACCTTC
CATSDETAVYGYTF
>TRBJ2-1|TRBV10-3|TRBD1|NA
TGTGCCGCAGGACAGGACAGCTCCTACAATGAGCAGTTCTTC
CAAGQDSSYNEQFF
>TRBJ2-2|TRBV27|NA|NA
TGTGCCAGCTTTACTCCTACGAACACCGGGGAGCTGTTTTTT
CASFTPTNTGELFF
>TRBJ1-1|TRBV4-3|NA|NA
TGCGCCAGCAGCCGTCAGACTATGAACACTGAAGCTTTCTTT
CASSRQTMNTEAFF
>TRBJ1-1|TRBV2|TRBD1|NA
TGTGCCAGCGACAGGACAGGGGGCTCAGTGACTGAAGCTTTCTTT
CASDRTGGSVTEAFF
>TRBJ2-3|TRBV29-1|NA|NA
TGCAGCATTAGACAGCCTAAGCCCCTCACAGATACGCAGTATTTT
CSIRQPKPLTDTQYF
>TRBJ2-3|TRBV7-9|TRBD2|few
TGTGCCAGCAGCTCGCGACTAGCGGGAGGCCGGACAGATACGCAGTATTTT
CASSSRLAGGRTDTQYF
>TRBJ2-3|TRBV6-5|NA|once
TGTGCCAGCAGTTACTCGTTTCAGGCGACAGATACGCAGTATTTT
CASSYSFQATDTQYF
>TRBJ2-1|TRBV5-5|TRBD2|NA
TGTGCCAGCAGCTCGTGGACTAGCGGGAGGGGGGAGCAGTTCTTC
CASSSWTSGRGEQFF
>TRBJ2-1|TRBV24-1|TRBD1|NA
TGTGCCACCAGTGACCTGGGCGACAGGGATGAGCAGTTCTTC
CATSDLGDRDEQFF
>TRBJ2-3|TRBV29-1|NA|NA
TGCAGCGTCGCGTCAGATACGCAGTATTTT
CSVASDTQYF
>TRBJ2-7|TRBV6-2/TRBV6-3|TRBD2|NA
TGTGCCAGCAGTTACCCGGAGACTAGCGGACCTTCCTACGAGCAGTACTTC
CASSYPETSGPSYEQYF
>TRBJ2-2|TRBV7-2|TRBD2|once
TGTGCCAGCAAACTCCCGACTAGCGGGGGGGGGAACACCGGGGAGCTGTTTTTT
CASKLPTSGGGNTGELFF
>TRBJ1-5|TRBV23-1|TRBD1|few
TGCGCCAGCAGTCATTATTGGGACAGGGACCCCAATCAGCCCCAGCATTTT
CASSHYWDRDPNQPQHF
>TRBJ2-1|TRBV19|TRBD2|NA
TGTGCCAGTGGGGGGGATGAGCAGTTCTTC
CASGGDEQFF
>TRBJ2-1|TRBV3-1/TRBV3-2|TRBD2|NA
TGTGCCAGCAGCCAAGATACAGCGGGAGCCCATGAGCAGTTCTTC
CASSQDTAGAHEQFF
>TRBJ1-4|TRBV5-1|TRBD1|NA
TGCGCCAGCGGCGTTAGGACAGGGAATGAAAAACTGTTTTTT
CASGVRTGNEKLFF
>TRBJ2-6|TRBV6-2/TRBV6-3|NA|NA
TGTGCCAGCAGTTACCACAATCCTGGGGCCAACGTCCTGACTTTC
CASSYHNPGANVLTF
>TRBJ2-3|TRBV2|TRBD1|NA
TGTGCCAGCAGACTGGGACAGGGGACAGATACGCAGTATTTT
CASRLGQGTDTQYF
>TRBJ1-5|TRBV4-3|NA|NA
TGCGCCAGCAGCCAAGATAACGGGAATCAGCCCCAGCATTTT
CASSQDNGNQPQHF
>TRBJ2-1|TRBV3-1/TRBV3-2|TRBD2|few
TGTGCCAGCAGCCCTGGGACTAGCGGATACAATGAGCAGTTCTTC
CASSPGTSGYNEQFF
>TRBJ2-7|TRBV18|NA|NA
TGTGCCAGCTCACCTTACGCCCGGTACGAGCAGTACTTC
CASSPYARYEQYF
>TRBJ1-4|TRBV9|TRBD1|few
TGTGCCAGCAGCACCCGGGACAGCGAAAAACTGTTTTTT
CASSTRDSEKLFF
>TRBJ1-6|TRBV9|TRBD1|NA
TGTGCCAGCAGCGCCCGACAGGGGGCTAATTCACCCCTCCACTTT
CASSARQGANSPLHF
>TRBJ2-1|TRBV9|TRBD2|NA
TGTGCCAGCAGCGAGGATCCGACTAGCTGGAGTGAGCAGTTCTTC
CASSEDPTSWSEQFF
>TRBJ1-1|TRBV30|NA|NA
TGTGCCTGGAGTGCCGAGCAGGGAAGGAATGCTTTCTTT
CAWSAEQGRNAFF
>TRBJ2-7|TRBV15|NA|NA
TGTGCCACCAGCAGAGGGAAACAGGGTACCTACGAGCAGTACTTC
CATSRGKQGTYEQYF
>TRBJ2-5|TRBV7-2|TRBD2|NA
TGTGCCAGCAGCTTAGGTCTAGCGGGGGGGCCTTGGGAGACCCAGTACTTC
CASSLGLAGGPWETQYF
>TRBJ2-1|TRBV6-2/TRBV6-3|NA|NA
TGTGCCAGCAGTAGAGGGGGATCGAAGCAGTTCTTC
CASSRGGSKQFF
>TRBJ1-5|TRBV9|NA|NA
TGTGCCAGCAATGAACAGGGAAACAATCAGCCCCAGCATTTT
CASNEQGNNQPQHF
>TRBJ2-7|TRBV18|NA|NA
TGTGCCAGCTCACCACCGGGGGCACCCACCTACGAGCAGTACTTC
CASSPPGAPTYEQYF
>TRBJ1-3|TRBV5-1|NA|many
TGCGCCAGCAGCTTGAGGGGGGGCGCCTCTCTCTCTGGAAACACCATATATTTT
CASSLRGGASLSGNTIYF
>TRBJ1-1|TRBV30|NA|NA
TGTGCCTGGAGGGGTTTGGGGGGGCAGAGAAACACTGAAGCTTTCTTT
CAWRGLGGQRNTEAFF
>TRBJ1-1|TRBV20-1|TRBD1|medium-sized
TGCAGTGCCGACGGGACAGTTGAAGCTTTCTTT
CSADGTVEAFF
>TRBJ1-4|TRBV15|NA|NA
TGTGCCACCAGAGCGGGAACAGCAACTAATGAAAAACTGTTTTTT
CATRAGTATNEKLFF
>TRBJ2-1|TRBV7-8|NA|NA
TGTGCCAGCAGATCCGGGGACTACAATGAGCAGTTCTTC
CASRSGDYNEQFF
>TRBJ2-7|TRBV19|TRBD1|NA
TGTGCCAGTAGTCGCTTAACCGGGACAGGGGGCCACGAGCAGTACTTC
CASSRLTGTGGHEQYF
>TRBJ2-1|TRBV5-4|NA|NA
TGTGCCAGCAGCACCCGACAGGTTAAGTACAATGAGCAGTTCTTC
CASSTRQVKYNEQFF
>TRBJ1-3|TRBV5-8|NA|NA
TGTGCCAGCAGCTTGGGAAGGGGCTTGATGTCTGGAAACACCATATATTTT
CASSLGRGLMSGNTIYF